This T cell receptor beta chain appears in the sequencing data of a study of T cells in localized non-small cell lung cancer. This clone was detected once. Antigen specificity is unknown. Some clones are missing from TCRdb's copy, which holds only in-frame ones; the method was immunoSEQ multiplex PCR. The table has fewer than 45,000 clones, more than 85% seen once. V gave up 4 bases and J gave up 8 bases, with 17 bases separating them. This CDR3 is built from 15 residues. Germline assignment: CDR1 SEHNR and CDR2 FQNEAQ (reference sequence). Findings of the study overall: Detection in adjacent lung was observed for a median around 55 of the top 100 tumor clones. Density of T cells in blood, when higher, went with longer overall survival. Sequence data derive from only one tumor region, so heterogeneity remains possible. In uninvolved adjacent lung, T cell clonality reached its highest value, exceeding tumor.

This clonotype was sampled from a woman between 18 and 55 years old with stage III lung adenocarcinoma. The sequencing here drew on peripheral blood, taken before any cancer treatment. The rearrangement links TRBV7-9 to TRBJ1-4; D is possibly TRBD1 (5 bases). The CDR3, as DNA: TGTGCCAGCAGCTCATCGGCCGTCTGGGGGGAAAAACTGTTTTTT. This encodes CASSSSAVWGEKLFF.